The 18 T cell receptor beta chains presented below share a single source sample, sequenced in a study of technical replicates of blood from several donors. Assay: immunoSEQ multiplex PCR; the TCRdb copy retains only in-frame clones and omits some. The data contain tens of thousands of clones, about nine tenths of them singletons. Sequencing used T cells isolated from PBMCs. These receptors were obtained from a human donor in good health. Some clones in this sample may be carry-over from other donors' samples.

The V and J genes are TRBV5-4 and TRBJ1-1; D is ambiguous. V gave up 0 bases and J gave up 5 bases, with 8 bases separating them. The CDR3 totals 13 residues. Germline V gives CDR1 SGHNT, CDR2 YYREEE (reference sequence). The CDR3 coding sequence is TGTGCCAGCAGCTTGGAACGTCGGACTGAAGCTTTCTTT. Protein: CASSLERRTEAFF.

This clone appeared a few times. The chain is built from TRBV28 and TRBJ2-7; 7 bases match TRBD2. The J segment lost 0 bases and the V segment lost 7 bases, leaving 9 bases of the junction unmatched. This CDR3 region has 15 residues. Per the germline V gene, CDR1 is MDHEN and CDR2 is SYDVKM. The CDR3 DNA reads TGTGCCAGCACCGCGGCGGGCGGGAGCTCCTACGAGCAGTACTTC. It codes for CASTAAGGSSYEQYF.

In its sample, this clone was seen a few times. This chain connects TRBV6-1 to TRBJ1-1; D gene uncertain. The CDR3 length is 14 residues. V gave up 3 bases and J gave up 0 bases, with 8 bases separating them. Germline-derived CDR1 and CDR2 are MNHNS and SASEGT. The CDR3 is CASSEQVMNTEAFF. The CDR3 nucleotides read TGTGCCAGCAGTGAGCAGGTCATGAACACTGAAGCTTTCTTT.

The rearrangement links TRBV4-2 to TRBJ1-1; weak D call: TRBD1 (5 bases). Germline V gene data show CDR1 as LGHNA and CDR2 as YNFKEQ. The CDR3 loop spans 16 amino acids. V lost 0 bases and J 4 bases, leaving 15 bases between the germline ends. The CDR3 here is CASSQEGGGGSTEAFF. The CDR3 nucleotides are TGTGCCAGCAGCCAAGAGGGGGGGGGAGGGAGCACTGAAGCTTTCTTT.

The rearrangement links TRBV6-5 to TRBJ2-5, with D perhaps TRBD2 (6 bases). The CDR3 totals 15 residues. In germline, CDR1 is MNHEY, CDR2 SVGAGI. Trimming cost V 4 bases and J 1 base, with 13 bases left between them. The CDR3: CASSSEGAGQETQYF. The CDR3, as DNA: TGTGCCAGCAGTTCCGAGGGAGCGGGCCAAGAGACCCAGTACTTC.

The V and J genes are TRBV28 and TRBJ1-2, with 7 bases fitting TRBD1. The CDR3 consists of 16 residues. V shed 4 bases and J 2 bases; nucleotides not matched to a gene: 10. CDR1 is MDHEN and CDR2 is SYDVKM in the germline V gene. The CDR3 DNA reads TGTGCCAGCAGTTCCCGCAGGGACAGCCAGAACTATGGCTACACCTTC. It codes for CASSSRRDSQNYGYTF.

The chain links TRBV6-4 to TRBJ2-1, with 10 bases identical to TRBD1. CDR1 MRHNA and CDR2 SNTAGT come from the germline V gene. The CDR3 has 16 amino acids. With V trimmed by 4 bases and J by 2 bases, 5 bases remained unmatched. CDR3 coding DNA: TGTGCCAGCAGTGCCACCGGGACAGGGGCCTACAATGAGCAGTTCTTC. Encoded protein: CASSATGTGAYNEQFF.

The V call is TRBV7-6, the J call TRBJ2-7, with D possibly TRBD1 on 6 matching bases. Trimming cost V 5 bases and J 3 bases, with 11 bases left between them. CDR1 and CDR2 from the germline V gene are SGHVS and FNYEAQ. This CDR3 comprises 13 residues. The chain's CDR3 is CASSRTGNYEQYF. CDR3 DNA: TGTGCCAGCAGCCGTACAGGGAACTACGAGCAGTACTTC.

This clone was observed once. This chain connects TRBV19 to TRBJ1-2; 8 bases line up with TRBD1. Germline loops: CDR1 LNHDA, CDR2 SQIVND (reference sequence). CDR3 size: 13 residues. The trim removed 8 bases at V and 1 base at J, leaving 3 bases unmatched. CDR3 DNA: TGTGCCAGTGAAGGACAGGGTAACTATGGCTACACCTTC. This sequence encodes CASEGQGNYGYTF.

The chain has TRBV15 and TRBJ1-2; a possible D gene is TRBD1 (5 bases). Trimming took 0 bases from V and 5 from J, leaving 10 bases between them. CDR3 length equals 14 residues. The germline gives CDR1 LNHNV, CDR2 YYDKDF (reference sequence). The CDR3 sequence: CATSRDKGRYGYTF. In DNA, the CDR3 is TGTGCCACCAGCAGAGATAAGGGGCGGTATGGCTACACCTTC. The whole variable domain, filled in from reference TRBV15 and TRBJ1-2, reads DAMVIQNPRYQVTQFGKPVTLSCSQTLNHNVMYWYQQKSSQAPKLLFHYYDKDFNNEADTPDNFQSRRPNTSFCFLDIRSPGLGDTAMYLCATSRDKGRYGYTFGSGTRLTVV.

This chain links TRBV11-2 with TRBJ2-4; 11 bases fit TRBD1. CDR1 is SGHAT and CDR2 is FQNNGV in the germline V gene. The CDR3 contains 17 residues. J was trimmed by 6 bases and V by 3 bases; bases with no gene match: 10. This chain's CDR3 is CASSFTVGTGGRNIQYF. CDR3 bases: TGTGCCAGCAGCTTTACGGTAGGGACAGGGGGAAGAAACATTCAGTACTTC. Complete variable domain (other parts from reference TRBV11-2 and TRBJ2-4): EAGVAQSPRYKIIEKRQSVAFWCNPISGHATLYWYQQILGQGPKLLIQFQNNGVVDDSQLPKDRFSAERLKGVDSTLKIQPAKLEDSAVYLCASSFTVGTGGRNIQYFGAGTRLSVL.

The chain joins TRBV10-3 to TRBJ2-7, with D unclear. Trimming cost V 6 bases and J 4 bases, with 10 bases left between them. The CDR3 has 12 amino acids. From germline, CDR1 is ENHRY and CDR2 SYGVKD. CDR3 sequence reads: CAIRTSVYEQYF. In DNA, the CDR3 is TGTGCCATCAGGACATCCGTTTACGAGCAGTACTTC.

CDR3 region: CASSTRRTAVNTEAFF. In nucleotides, the CDR3 is TGTGCCAGCAGTACTCGCCGCACAGCGGTTAACACTGAAGCTTTCTTT. The V and J genes are TRBV27 and TRBJ1-1; D call uncertain. CDR3 length: 16 residues. Trimming stripped 5 bases from V and 2 bases from J, with 18 bases between. The germline V gene encodes CDR1 MNHEY and CDR2 SMNVEV (reference sequence).

The rearrangement joins TRBV4-1 to TRBJ2-1; TRBD2 might be the D (5 bases). In germline, CDR1 is MGHRA, CDR2 YSYEKL. V lost 0 bases to trimming and J lost 7 bases, with 13 bases between them. This CDR3 region has 15 residues. CDR3 nucleotides: TGCGCCAGCAGCCAAGATGGGGATCGAGGGAATGAGCAGTTCTTC. Protein product: CASSQDGDRGNEQFF.

The gene calls are TRBV6-5 and TRBJ2-5; D might be TRBD1 (6 bases). Germline V gene data show CDR1 as MNHEY and CDR2 as SVGAGI. The V and J ends lost 4 bases and 5 bases respectively, with 11 bases between them. This CDR3 is 13 amino acids long. DNA for the CDR3: TGTGCCAGCAGTTTCAATACAGGGGAGACCCAGTACTTC. Translating it yields CASSFNTGETQYF.

The CDR3 bases are TGTGCCAGCAGTTACTCTAGGGGGGGCGCGGGCACTGAAGCTTTCTTT. Residues: CASSYSRGGAGTEAFF. The chain employs TRBV6-5 and TRBJ1-1, with a weak D call TRBD1 (6 bases). The CDR3 is 16 amino acids. Germline lookup yields CDR1 MNHEY and CDR2 SVGAGI. V lost 0 bases and J 4 bases, leaving 15 bases between the germline ends.

The rearrangement joins TRBV15 to TRBJ1-2, with TRBD1 matching over 8 bases. CDR1 is LNHNV and CDR2 is YYDKDF in the germline V gene (reference sequence). The V gene end was trimmed by 5 bases and the J gene end by 6 bases; junction bases not matched to a gene: 5. This CDR3 region has 13 residues. CDR3 sequence: CATSPRTGNGYTF. CDR3 DNA sequence: TGTGCCACCAGCCCTCGGACAGGGAATGGCTACACCTTC. Full variable domain (remainder filled in from reference TRBV15 and TRBJ1-2): DAMVIQNPRYQVTQFGKPVTLSCSQTLNHNVMYWYQQKSSQAPKLLFHYYDKDFNNEADTPDNFQSRRPNTSFCFLDIRSPGLGDTAMYLCATSPRTGNGYTFGSGTRLTVV.

The chain combines TRBV2 with TRBJ2-7; D may be TRBD2 (6 bases). Looked up from germline, CDR1 is SNHLY and CDR2 is FYNNEI. V was cut by 6 bases and J by 1 base, with 10 bases left in between. The CDR3 consists of 13 residues. CDR3: CASSLGGSYEQYF. Written as DNA, the CDR3 is TGTGCCAGCAGCTTGGGAGGTTCCTACGAGCAGTACTTC.